The present entry profiles one TCR beta chain with its context. What it binds is unknown. Germline assignment: CDR1 GTSNPN and CDR2 SVGIG (reference sequence). J was trimmed by 4 bases and V by 2 bases; bases with no gene match: 3. The CDR3 runs to 15 residues. These data belong to a study of T-cell reconstitution after alpha-beta-depleted transplantation in children. Study-wide findings and caveats: The authors attributed T-cell counts and diversity one year after transplant mostly to newly produced T cells. At around two months after transplant, the alpha-beta T cells were reportedly derived from several hundred expanded clones that came from non-depleted graft cells. At day 60, the high TCRbeta diversity found in some patients originated from recipient T cells and thymic progenitors that had survived.

Unique molecular identifiers tagged the TCRbeta library. One entry per CDR3 protein, called by TCRdb with MiXCR from the PCR reads. The sample contains hundreds of thousands of distinct CDR3 sequences, 11% of which appear only once. The source is a child under two years old with acute myeloid leukemia, due to receive a stem cell transplant. Source: PBMCs, taken before TCRalphabeta/CD19-depleted stem cell transplant. The V gene is TRBV30, the J gene TRBJ2-3; TRBD2 aligns across 13 bases. CDR3 DNA sequence: TGTGCCTGGAGTCCGGGACTAGCGGGGTCAGATACGCAGTATTTT. Protein product: CAWSPGLAGSDTQYF.